The next 26 T cell receptor beta chains were all read from a single sample in a study of blood T cells in healthy people across ages. It was with a sample-barcoded 5' primer and a J-beta primer mix that a second PCR of roughly 7 to 12 cycles was run. Using its own MiXCR run on the 5' RACE reads, TCRdb lists one record per CDR3 protein. The sample holds about 1.1 million distinct CDR3 sequences, approximately 38% seen once. Sequencing used blood. These receptors originate from a man aged 18 to 29 in good health.

This rearrangement joins TRBV7-8 to TRBJ2-3, with 8 bases fitting TRBD1. Germline values: CDR1 SGHVS, CDR2 FQNEAQ. V was pared by 4 bases and J by 6 bases, with 9 bases of the junction left unmatched. The CDR3 has 15 residues. CDR3 loop: CASSSTGGKGDTQYF. Here the CDR3 DNA reads TGTGCCAGCAGCTCAACAGGGGGAAAGGGGGATACGCAGTATTTT.

This clonotype was counted only a few times. The genes are TRBV12-3 or TRBV12-4 and TRBJ1-2; unclear D gene. CDR3 length equals 16 residues. The germline V and J ends were trimmed by 8 bases and 0 bases, with 19 bases remaining between them. In DNA form, the CDR3 reads TGTGCCAGCCGAATGATGACCGCTACTCCTAACTATGGCTACACCTTC. It codes for CASRMMTATPNYGYTF.

The gene calls are TRBV5-6 and TRBJ1-4; D may be TRBD1 (6 bases). This CDR3 has 15 amino acids. V dropped 2 bases and J dropped 10 bases, with 18 bases sitting between them. In germline, CDR1 is SGHDT, CDR2 YYEEEE. In DNA form, the CDR3 reads TGTGCCAGCAGCTTAACCCCGTCTGGGGGGCGAAAACTGTTTTTT. Translating gives CASSLTPSGGRKLFF.

V is TRBV5-1 and J is TRBJ2-2, with no clear D. This CDR3 contains 15 residues. V was pared by 0 bases and J by 1 base, with 7 bases between. Germline values: CDR1 SGHRS, CDR2 YFSETQ. The CDR3 is CASSLAGKNTGELFF. The DNA for the CDR3 is TGCGCCAGCAGCTTGGCCGGCAAGAACACCGGGGAGCTGTTTTTT.

CDR3 residues: CASSTSRGYTDTQYF. The CDR3 nucleotides are TGTGCCAGCAGCACTAGCAGGGGATACACAGATACGCAGTATTTT. The chain carries TRBV6-2 or TRBV6-3 and TRBJ2-3; TRBD1 or TRBD2 may be the D gene (6 bases each). CDR1 and CDR2 from the germline V gene are MNHEY and SVGEGT. Deletions cut 6 bases from V and 2 bases from J, with 15 bases between. This CDR3 spans 15 amino acids.

The rearrangement joins TRBV3-1 to TRBJ1-4, with D unclear. This CDR3 contains 14 residues. The germline V gene has CDR1 LGHDT and CDR2 YNNKEL (reference sequence). V dropped 1 base and J dropped 12 bases, with 15 bases sitting between them. CDR3 coding DNA: TGTGCCAGCAGCCAAGCTACCTTAATGAAAGAACTGTTTTTT. This translates into CASSQATLMKELFF.

This clonotype came up many times. This rearrangement joins TRBV20-1 to TRBJ2-3; D perhaps matches TRBD2 (5 bases). Germline-derived CDR1 and CDR2 are DFQATT and SNEGSKA (reference sequence). Trimming pared 0 bases from V and 2 bases from J, leaving 15 bases between. The CDR3 has 16 residues. The CDR3 reads CSARDGGRGDTDTQYF. The CDR3 DNA sequence: TGCAGTGCTAGAGATGGAGGACGGGGAGACACAGATACGCAGTATTTT.

The chain carries TRBV20-1 and TRBJ1-4; no clear D. V was trimmed by 6 bases and J by 4 bases, leaving 9 bases between them. The length of the CDR3 is 12 residues. The germline gives CDR1 DFQATT, CDR2 SNEGSKA (reference sequence). Written as DNA, the CDR3 is TGCAGTGCGCGGGGTTTTAATGAAAAACTGTTTTTT. Its translation is CSARGFNEKLFF.

This clonotype was counted only a few times. Here the CDR3 DNA reads TGCGCCAGCAGCCAAGATGGGGGCCCGCTGGATACGCAGTATTTT. Amino acid sequence: CASSQDGGPLDTQYF. The V and J genes are TRBV4-3 and TRBJ2-3; possible D gene TRBD1, 6 bases. The V end was cut by 0 bases, the J end by 6 bases, with 13 bases between. The CDR3 contains 15 residues. CDR1 is LGHNA and CDR2 is YSLEER in the germline V gene.

This clonotype has a handful of counts. This rearrangement joins TRBV7-6 to TRBJ2-3; D is undetermined. The CDR3 extends over 16 amino acids. The V end was cut by 0 bases, the J end by 0 bases, with 10 bases between. Germline-derived CDR1 and CDR2 are SGHVS and FNYEAQ. CDR3 sequence reads: CASSLAVDRSTDTQYF. The CDR3, as DNA: TGTGCCAGCAGCTTAGCGGTGGATCGTAGCACAGATACGCAGTATTTT.

This clonotype has a count of ten or more. J is TRBJ2-3 and V is TRBV10-3; 8 nucleotides align to TRBD2. V was clipped by 0 bases and J by 4 bases; unmatched bases: 3. CDR3 length: 15 residues. Germline V gives CDR1 ENHRY, CDR2 SYGVKD. The CDR3 nucleotides read TGTGCCATCAGTGAGTCCCTGACTAGCGCAGATACGCAGTATTTT. Translated: CAISESLTSADTQYF.

This sequence joins TRBV9 and TRBJ1-2; D gene unclear. This CDR3 contains 12 residues. Germline CDR1 reads SGDLS; CDR2 reads YYNGEE. V gave up 7 bases and J gave up 8 bases, with 15 bases separating them. The CDR3 nucleotides read TGTGCCAGCCATACACGACTTCGGGGCTACACCTTC. It is translated as CASHTRLRGYTF.

As concerns this clonotype: A read error is possible here, since a much larger clone lies one base away. V and J are TRBV20-1 and TRBJ1-2; no definite D call. The CDR3 consists of 13 residues. The germline V gene has CDR1 DFQATT and CDR2 SNEGSKA (reference sequence). The CDR3 DNA is TGCAGTGCTCCGGATACCCTCAGCTATGGCCACACCTTC. Amino acid sequence: CSAPDTLSYGHTF.

V is TRBV2 and J is TRBJ1-1, with D hard to call. This CDR3 has 16 amino acids. Germline V gene lookup returns CDR1 SNHLY and CDR2 FYNNEI. The V and J ends lost 3 bases and 0 bases respectively, with 14 bases between them. CDR3 DNA sequence: TGTGCCAGCAGTGATCCCGCTAGCGCCATGAACACTGAAGCTTTCTTT. As protein: CASSDPASAMNTEAFF.

The J gene is TRBJ2-7, the V gene TRBV27; 7 nucleotides align to TRBD1. The CDR3 is 14 residues long. Trimming at V came to 5 bases and at J to 5 bases, leaving 9 bases not matched to a gene. CDR1 is MNHEY and CDR2 is SMNVEV in the germline V gene (reference sequence). CDR3 sequence: CASSRNRGYDEQYF. CDR3 DNA: TGTGCCAGCAGTCGCAACAGGGGTTATGACGAGCAGTACTTC.

The chain carries TRBV20-1 and TRBJ2-1; unclear D gene. The ends were cut back, 3 bases at V and 0 bases at J, with 9 bases in the middle. Germline assignment: CDR1 DFQATT and CDR2 SNEGSKA (reference sequence). CDR3 length: 14 residues. CDR3 nucleotides: TGCAGTGCTAGCCGGTTGAGCTCCTACAATGAGCAGTTCTTC. It translates to CSASRLSSYNEQFF.

This chain uses TRBV5-6 with TRBJ2-1, with D possibly matching TRBD1 (6 bases). There are 15 residues in the CDR3. Germline CDR1 SGHDT, CDR2 YYEEEE. The V end was cut by 5 bases, the J end by 2 bases, with 14 bases between. Here the CDR3 reads CASSLLGDTYNEQFF. The CDR3, as DNA: TGTGCCAGCAGTTTACTGGGGGACACCTACAATGAGCAGTTCTTC.

The CDR3 protein is CASRPPAEGGYTF. The CDR3 coding sequence is TGTGCCAGCAGGCCCCCGGCGGAGGGTGGCTACACCTTC. The gene calls are TRBV6-2 or TRBV6-3 and TRBJ1-2; D gene ambiguous. V dropped 6 bases and J dropped 7 bases, with 15 bases sitting between them. This CDR3 spans 13 amino acids. Germline V gene sequence: CDR1 MNHEY, CDR2 SVGEGT.

V usage is TRBV2 and J usage is TRBJ1-2; 11 bases agree with TRBD1. CDR3 length equals 16 residues. Germline lookup yields CDR1 SNHLY and CDR2 FYNNEI. The ends lost 8 bases at V and 7 bases at J; junction bases unmatched: 15. Written as DNA, the CDR3 is TGTGCCAGCCTTTCCCTCCGGGACAGGGGGAATAGTGGCTACACCTTC. Translating gives CASLSLRDRGNSGYTF.

The chain joins TRBV5-7 to TRBJ2-3; D is possibly TRBD1 (6 bases). TRBV5-7 is filed as an ORF, its function uncertain. The CDR3 has 15 residues. The V and J ends lost 4 bases and 2 bases respectively, with 14 bases between them. Here the CDR3 DNA reads TGTGCCAGCAGCCAGGGGACGGAGGACACAGATACGCAGTATTTT. Translation: CASSQGTEDTDTQYF.

Comment on this clonotype: It may be a read error: a sequence one base away is much more abundant. The chain has TRBV7-9 and TRBJ2-1; either TRBD1 or TRBD2 may supply D (6 bases each). The assigned J gene may be wrong: the sequence end matches TRBJ2-7 better. This CDR3 comprises 15 residues. Germline values: CDR1 SEHNR, CDR2 FQNEAQ (reference sequence). The DNA for the CDR3 is TGTGCCAGCAGCTTAGCCCGGGGGCTTTACAATGAGCAGTACTTC. Encoded protein: CASSLARGLYNEQYF.

This clonotype was found a few times. The chain carries TRBV6-5 and TRBJ1-2; 7 bases match TRBD1. Germline V CDR1 and CDR2: MNHEY, SVGAGI. J was trimmed by 4 bases and V by 6 bases; bases with no gene match: 5. CDR3 length equals 13 residues. The CDR3 region has the DNA TGTGCCAGCAGCTGGGGACAGAGCTATGGCTACACCTTC. This translates into CASSWGQSYGYTF.

In this sample, this clonotype turned up a few times. The genes are TRBV4-2 and TRBJ2-1; 7 bases line up with TRBD1. Germline V gene sequence: CDR1 LGHNA, CDR2 YNFKEQ. V shed 0 bases and J 7 bases; nucleotides not matched to a gene: 6. The CDR3 sequence is 15 residues long. CDR3 residues: CASSQETGRGNEQFF. The CDR3 DNA reads as TGTGCCAGCAGCCAAGAGACAGGGAGAGGGAATGAGCAGTTCTTC.

Only a few counts were recorded for this clonotype. This chain joins TRBV6-2 or TRBV6-3 and TRBJ1-5; no clear D. This CDR3 contains 14 residues. Germline V gene data show CDR1 as MNHEY and CDR2 as SVGEGT. Trimming removed 4 bases at V and 1 base at J, with 8 bases between. The chain's CDR3 is CASSFRQSNQPQHF. DNA of the CDR3: TGTGCCAGCAGTTTTCGCCAGAGCAATCAGCCCCAGCATTTT.

This chain joins TRBV9 and TRBJ2-2; the match to TRBD2 covers 9 bases. The germline V gene encodes CDR1 SGDLS and CDR2 YYNGEE. V shed 6 bases and J 5 bases; nucleotides not matched to a gene: 2. This CDR3 is built from 13 residues. The CDR3 coding sequence is TGTGCCAGCACGCGGGAGGGAACCGGGGAGCTGTTTTTT. This encodes CASTREGTGELFF.

This clonotype was seen a handful of times. V usage is TRBV4-2 and J usage is TRBJ1-1; unclear D gene. The CDR3 is 14 residues long. V was clipped by 2 bases and J by 4 bases, with 11 bases between them. Germline CDR1 and CDR2: LGHNA and YNFKEQ. The DNA for the CDR3 is TGTGCCAGCAGCCAATCCGGGTCCATCACTGAAGCTTTCTTT. It encodes CASSQSGSITEAFF.